This T cell receptor beta chain was obtained from a study of blood T cell repertoires in COVID-19. Some clones are missing from TCRdb's copy, which holds only in-frame ones; the method was immunoSEQ multiplex PCR. The sample consists of 200,000 to 250,000 clones, roughly 92% of them appearing once. CDR1 is LGHNA and CDR2 is YSLEER in the germline V gene. V shed 4 bases, J shed 2 bases, and the junction held 9 bases outside the gene matches. The CDR3 extends over 17 amino acids. Sequenced: peripheral blood. The chain carries TRBV4-3 and TRBJ2-2; 8 nucleotides line up with TRBD2. This TCR was sampled from a man in his 60s with COVID-19, enrolled during active disease. The CDR3 sequence is CASSLGGSGGNTGELFF. Written as DNA, the CDR3 is TGCGCCAGCAGCCTTGGTGGAAGCGGGGGCAACACCGGGGAGCTGTTTTTT.